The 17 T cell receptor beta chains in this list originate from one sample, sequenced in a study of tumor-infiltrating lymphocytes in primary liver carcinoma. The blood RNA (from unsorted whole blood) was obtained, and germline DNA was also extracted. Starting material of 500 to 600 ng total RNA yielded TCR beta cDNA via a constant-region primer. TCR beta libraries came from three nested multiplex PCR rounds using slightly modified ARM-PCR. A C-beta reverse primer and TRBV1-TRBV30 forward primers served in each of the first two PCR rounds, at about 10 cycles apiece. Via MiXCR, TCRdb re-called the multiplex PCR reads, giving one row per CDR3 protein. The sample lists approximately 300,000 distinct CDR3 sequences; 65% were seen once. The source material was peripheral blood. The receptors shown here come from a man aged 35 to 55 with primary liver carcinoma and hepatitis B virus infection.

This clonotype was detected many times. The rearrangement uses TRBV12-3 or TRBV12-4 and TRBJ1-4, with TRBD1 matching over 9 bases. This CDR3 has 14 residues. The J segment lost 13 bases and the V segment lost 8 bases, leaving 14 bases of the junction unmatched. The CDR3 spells CASGGTGNRNGLFF. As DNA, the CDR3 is TGTGCCAGCGGGGGGACAGGGAACCGAAACGGACTGTTTTTT.

The CDR3 region has the DNA TGTGCCAGCAGCGTAGGACGACAGGGCCGCACCGGCAACTATGGCTACACCTTC. Translated: CASSVGRQGRTGNYGYTF. The rearrangement joins TRBV9 to TRBJ1-2; 7 bases align to TRBD1. The CDR3 consists of 18 residues. The V segment lost 0 bases and the J segment 2 bases; nucleotides outside the gene matches: 13. Germline lookup yields CDR1 SGDLS and CDR2 YYNGEE. Looking up the rest from reference TRBV9 and TRBJ1-2 gives the full variable domain: DSGVTQTPKHLITATGQRVTLRCSPRSGDLSVYWYQQSLDQGLQFLIQYYNGEERAKGNILERFSAQQFPDLHSELNLSSLELGDSALYFCASSVGRQGRTGNYGYTFGSGTRLTVV.

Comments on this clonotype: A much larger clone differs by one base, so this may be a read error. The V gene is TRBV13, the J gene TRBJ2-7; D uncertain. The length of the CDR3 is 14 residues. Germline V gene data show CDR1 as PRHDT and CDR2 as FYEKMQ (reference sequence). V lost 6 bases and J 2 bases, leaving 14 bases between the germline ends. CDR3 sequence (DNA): TGTGCCAGCAGTCGTCAGATAACCCCCTACGAGCAGTACTTC. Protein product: CASSRQITPYEQYF. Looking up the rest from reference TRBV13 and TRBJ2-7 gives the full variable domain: AAGVIQSPRHLIKEKRETATLKCYPIPRHDTVYWYQQGPGQDPQFLISFYEKMQSDKGSIPDRFSAQQFSDYHSELNMSSLELGDSALYFCASSRQITPYEQYFGPGTRLTVT.

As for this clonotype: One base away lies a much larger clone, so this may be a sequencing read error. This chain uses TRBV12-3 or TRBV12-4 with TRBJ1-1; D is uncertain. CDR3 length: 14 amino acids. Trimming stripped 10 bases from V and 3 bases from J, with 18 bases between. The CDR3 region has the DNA TGTGCCAACAGCTACCGGGTAGGAGACACTGAAGCTTTCTTT. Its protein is CANSYRVGDTEAFF.

The CDR3 DNA reads as TGTGCCAGCAGTCCAGGACCTAATTCACCCCTCCACTTT. Its protein is CASSPGPNSPLHF. The V and J genes are TRBV28 and TRBJ1-6, with no clear D. Germline V gene sequence: CDR1 MDHEN, CDR2 SYDVKM. With 5 bases removed from V and 6 bases from J, the gap between germline ends came to 8 bases. There are 13 residues in the CDR3.

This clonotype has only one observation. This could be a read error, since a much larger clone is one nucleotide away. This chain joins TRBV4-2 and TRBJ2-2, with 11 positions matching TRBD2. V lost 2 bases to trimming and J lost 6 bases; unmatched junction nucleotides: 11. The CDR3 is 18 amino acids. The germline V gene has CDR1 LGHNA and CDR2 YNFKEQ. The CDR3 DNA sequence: TGTGCCAGCAGCCAAAGGAGAGTAGCGGGAGGGGCGGCCGGGGAGCTGTTTTTT. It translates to CASSQRRVAGGAAGELFF.

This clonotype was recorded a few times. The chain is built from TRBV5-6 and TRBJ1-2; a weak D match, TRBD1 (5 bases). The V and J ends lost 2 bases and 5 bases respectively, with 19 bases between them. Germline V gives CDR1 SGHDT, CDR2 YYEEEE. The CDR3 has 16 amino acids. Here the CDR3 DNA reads TGTGCCAGCAGCTTTTCAGGACAAGGCCGGCTTTATGGCTACACCTTC. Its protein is CASSFSGQGRLYGYTF.

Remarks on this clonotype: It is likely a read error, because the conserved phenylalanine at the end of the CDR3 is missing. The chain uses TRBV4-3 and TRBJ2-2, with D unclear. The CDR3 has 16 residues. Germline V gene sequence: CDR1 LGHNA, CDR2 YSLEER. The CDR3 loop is CASSLILGCPTGELFL. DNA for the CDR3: TGTGCCAGCAGCCTAATCCTCGGGTGTCCAACCGGGGAGCTGTTTCTT.

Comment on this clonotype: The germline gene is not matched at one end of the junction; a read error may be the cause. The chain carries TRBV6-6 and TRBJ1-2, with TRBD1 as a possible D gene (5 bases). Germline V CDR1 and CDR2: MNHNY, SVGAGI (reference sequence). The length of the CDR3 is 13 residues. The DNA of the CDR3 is TGTCCCAGCAGCCGGAGGGCGGGGGACGGCTACACCTTC. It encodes CPSSRRAGDGYTF.

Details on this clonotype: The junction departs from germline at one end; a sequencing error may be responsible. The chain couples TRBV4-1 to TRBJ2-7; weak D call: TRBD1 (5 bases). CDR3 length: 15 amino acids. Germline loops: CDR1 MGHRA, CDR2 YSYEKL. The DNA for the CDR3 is TGCGCCAGCAGTCAAGATTGGACAATAGCCCGCAAGCAGTACTTC. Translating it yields CASSQDWTIARKQYF.

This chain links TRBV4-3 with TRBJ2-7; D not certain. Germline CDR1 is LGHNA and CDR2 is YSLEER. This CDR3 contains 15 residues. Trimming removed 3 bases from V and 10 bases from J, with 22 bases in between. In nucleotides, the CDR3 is TGCGCCAGCAGCCATGATCGAGGTGGCTTAGGAGAACAGTACTTC. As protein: CASSHDRGGLGEQYF.

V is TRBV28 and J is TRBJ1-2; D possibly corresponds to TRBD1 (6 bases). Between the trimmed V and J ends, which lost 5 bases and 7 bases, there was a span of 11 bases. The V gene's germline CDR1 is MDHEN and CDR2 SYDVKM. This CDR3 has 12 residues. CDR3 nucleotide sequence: TGTGCCAGCAGTGCAGGGGTAGGTGGCTACACCTTC. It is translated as CASSAGVGGYTF.

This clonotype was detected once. The CDR3 DNA reads as TGCAGCGGACTTCAGGGTGTCGATGAGCAGTTCTTC. The encoded protein is CSGLQGVDEQFF. This chain uses TRBV29-1 with TRBJ2-1; a possible D gene is TRBD1 (5 bases). The V gene lost 7 bases and the J gene lost 8 bases, with 15 bases spanning the gap. CDR1 SQVTM and CDR2 ANQGSEA come from the germline V gene. There are 12 residues in the CDR3.

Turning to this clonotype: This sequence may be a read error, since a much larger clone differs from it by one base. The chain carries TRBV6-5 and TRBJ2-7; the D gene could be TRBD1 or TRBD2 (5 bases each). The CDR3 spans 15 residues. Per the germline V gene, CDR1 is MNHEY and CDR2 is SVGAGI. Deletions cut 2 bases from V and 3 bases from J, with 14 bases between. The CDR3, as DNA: TGTGCCAGCAGTTACGGGGACGAGGAGTACTACGAGCAGTACTTC. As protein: CASSYGDEEYYEQYF.

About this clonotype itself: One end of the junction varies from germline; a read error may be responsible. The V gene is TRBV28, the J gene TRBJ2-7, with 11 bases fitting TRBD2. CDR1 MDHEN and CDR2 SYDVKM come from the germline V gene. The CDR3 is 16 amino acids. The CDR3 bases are TGTGTCAGCAGTGAAACAGGACTAGCGGGCTACTACGAGCAGTACTTC. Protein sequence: CVSSETGLAGYYEQYF.

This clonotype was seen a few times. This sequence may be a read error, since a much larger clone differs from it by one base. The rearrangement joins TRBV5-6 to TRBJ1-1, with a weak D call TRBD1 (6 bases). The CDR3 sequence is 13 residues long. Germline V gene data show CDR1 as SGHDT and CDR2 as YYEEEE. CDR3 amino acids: CASSSTGYTEALF. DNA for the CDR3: TGTGCCAGCAGCTCCACAGGGTACACTGAAGCTCTCTTT.

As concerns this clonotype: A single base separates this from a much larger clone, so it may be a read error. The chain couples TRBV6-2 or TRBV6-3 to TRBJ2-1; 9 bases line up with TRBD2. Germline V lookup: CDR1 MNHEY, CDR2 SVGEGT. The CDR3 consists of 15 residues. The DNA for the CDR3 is TGTACCAGCAGTTACAAGACTAGCGGAAACAATGAGCAGTTCTTC. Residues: CTSSYKTSGNNEQFF.